This T cell receptor (beta chain) was recovered during a study of OX40 agonist ivuxolimab in advanced cancers. Regarding the research as a whole: The costimulatory receptor OX40 (CD134) was targeted by ivuxolimab, a fully human IgG2 agonistic monoclonal antibody. Intravenous ivuxolimab was administered to patients every 2 weeks at six dose levels: 0.01, 0.1, 0.3, 1.5, 3 and 10 mg/kg. Among the roughly 50 dose-escalation patients, roughly 20 had hepatocellular carcinoma, 15 or so melanoma, 9 renal cell carcinoma and 9 head and neck cancer. In the dose-escalation cohort, about four fifths of patients were male, and the mean age was roughly 56 years with a range of roughly 23 to 79. Prior anti-PD-1, anti-PD-L1 or anti-CTLA-4 therapy was permitted, and checkpoint inhibitors had been received by around 39% of dose-escalation patients. Partial responses were achieved by three dose-escalation patients, of whom one had hepatocellular carcinoma and two had cutaneous melanoma. The point of sequencing TCRbeta in the periphery was to test whether ivuxolimab changed TCR sequence diversity and drove clonal T-cell expansion. The paper describes the monotherapy dose-escalation part (N of about 52 patients) of the phase I trial of ivuxolimab. Here is what the overall study found, with its caveats: At doses of 0.1 to 3.0 mg/kg, clonal expansion of both CD4+ and CD8+ T cells in blood was seen between baseline and week 6. The antigen specificity of the peripheral T cells that underwent clonal expansion was not determined. After ivuxolimab, more expanded clones were found on average in CD8+ T cells than in CD4+ T cells. In the 0.1-3.0 mg/kg groups, partial responders had among the lowest normalized peripheral clonal expansion, particularly in CD8+ T cells. Low levels of normalized T-cell clonal expansion were also shown by some nonresponding patients.

As for this clone: Its specific antigen is unknown. No qualities accompany the bases; no much larger clone lies one base away.

Genomic DNA was isolated from the sorted cells so that the TCRbeta CDR3 region could be sequenced. The immunoSEQ Assay was used for sequencing of TCRbeta CDR3 regions. TCRdb mirrors the immuneACCESS table, restricted to in-frame sequences. Some clones are absent from its copies; in checked studies, under half trace to an unresolved V gene, and the reason for the others is unknown. The sample records roughly 90,000 clones, about 90% of which are singletons. The ten largest clonotypes hold 8% to 9.5% of the sample. The trial excluded patients who had a history of autoimmune disease or who were on systemic immunosuppression. In every dose cohort, peripheral blood was drawn for TCR sequencing at baseline, cycle 4 day 1, and cycle 7 day 1. The samples were drawn from a first-in-human, open-label, multicenter phase I dose-escalation trial of ivuxolimab. The trial enrolled adults with locally advanced or metastatic head and neck squamous cell, hepatocellular, melanoma or renal cell carcinoma. CD4+ and CD8+ T cells were sorted separately from peripheral blood before TCR sequencing.

The sample consisted of CD4+ or CD8+ T cells sorted from blood, taken in a trial of the OX40 agonist ivuxolimab. The receptor was isolated from an adult with an advanced solid tumor such as melanoma, head and neck, liver or kidney cancer.

The CDR3 has the sequence CASSLGAVNNEKLFF. The nucleotide sequence is given as TGTGCCAGCAGCTTAGGGGCGGTCAATAATGAAAAACTGTTTTTT. The receptor chain draws on TRBV7-2 and TRBJ1-4; there is no confident call for the D gene. From the cysteine up to the phenylalanine, the CDR3 has a length of 15 residues. CDR3 DNA is the only sequence kept; it has 45 bases, read in frame from the first base. From the germline V gene, CDR1 is SGHTA and CDR2 is FQGNSA. V is clipped by 1 base and J by 4 bases, and the sequence between their germline boundaries is 10 bases long.